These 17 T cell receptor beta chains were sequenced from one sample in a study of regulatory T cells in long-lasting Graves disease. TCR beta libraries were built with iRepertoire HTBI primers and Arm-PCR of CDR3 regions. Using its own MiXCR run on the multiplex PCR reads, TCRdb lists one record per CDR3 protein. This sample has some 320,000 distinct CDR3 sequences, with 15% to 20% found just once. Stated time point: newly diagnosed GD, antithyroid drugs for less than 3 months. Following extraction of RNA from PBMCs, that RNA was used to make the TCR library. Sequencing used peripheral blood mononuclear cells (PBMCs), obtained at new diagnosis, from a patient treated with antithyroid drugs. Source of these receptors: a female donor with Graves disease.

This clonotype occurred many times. CDR3 DNA: TGTGCCAGCAGCGTAGGGGGTTCTGACACTGAAGCTTTCTTT. It specifies CASSVGGSDTEAFF. The gene calls are TRBV9 and TRBJ1-1; D remains ambiguous. Trimming took off 0 bases at V and 3 bases at J, with 9 bases between the two ends. The germline gives CDR1 SGDLS, CDR2 YYNGEE. The CDR3 is 14 residues long.

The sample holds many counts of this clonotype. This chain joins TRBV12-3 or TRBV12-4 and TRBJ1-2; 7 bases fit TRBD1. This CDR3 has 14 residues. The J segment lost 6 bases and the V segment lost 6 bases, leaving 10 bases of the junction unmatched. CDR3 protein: CASSRDSLSDGYTF. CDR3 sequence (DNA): TGTGCCAGCAGCCGGGACAGCCTATCAGATGGCTACACCTTC.

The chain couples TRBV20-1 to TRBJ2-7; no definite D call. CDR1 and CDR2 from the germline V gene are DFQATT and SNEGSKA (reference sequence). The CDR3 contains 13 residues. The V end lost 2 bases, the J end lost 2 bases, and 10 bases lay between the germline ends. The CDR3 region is CSARRRRPYEQYF. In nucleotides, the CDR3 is TGCAGTGCTAGAAGGCGGCGGCCCTACGAGCAGTACTTC.

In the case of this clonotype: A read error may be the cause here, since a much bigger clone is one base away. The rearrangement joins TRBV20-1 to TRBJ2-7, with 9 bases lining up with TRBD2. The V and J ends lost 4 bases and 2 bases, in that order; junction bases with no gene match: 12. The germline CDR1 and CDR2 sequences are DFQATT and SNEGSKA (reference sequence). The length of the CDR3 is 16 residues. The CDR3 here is CSATTLSGSTTYEQYF. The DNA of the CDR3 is TGCAGTGCTACCACCCTTAGCGGGAGTACGACCTACGAGCAGTACTTC.

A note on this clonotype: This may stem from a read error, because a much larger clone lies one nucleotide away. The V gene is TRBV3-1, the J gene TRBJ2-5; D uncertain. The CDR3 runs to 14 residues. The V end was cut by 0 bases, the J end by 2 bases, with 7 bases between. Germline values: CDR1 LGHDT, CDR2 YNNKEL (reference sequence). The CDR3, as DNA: TGTGCCAGCAGCCAAGAATGGAAGCAAGAGACCCAGTACTTC. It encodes CASSQEWKQETQYF.

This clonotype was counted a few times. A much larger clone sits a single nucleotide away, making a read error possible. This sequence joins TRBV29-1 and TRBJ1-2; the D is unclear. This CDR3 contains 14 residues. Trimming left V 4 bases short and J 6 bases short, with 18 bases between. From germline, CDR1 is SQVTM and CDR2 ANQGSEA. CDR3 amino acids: CSVGAGNDRNGYTF. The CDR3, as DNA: TGCAGCGTTGGGGCCGGGAACGATAGAAATGGCTACACCTTC.

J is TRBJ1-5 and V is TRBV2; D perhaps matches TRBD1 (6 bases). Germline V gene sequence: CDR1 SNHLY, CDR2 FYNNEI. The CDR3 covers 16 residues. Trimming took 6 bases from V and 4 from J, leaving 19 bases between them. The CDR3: CASRNWGQGGNQPQHF. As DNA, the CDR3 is TGTGCCAGCAGGAACTGGGGGCAGGGTGGTAATCAGCCCCAGCATTTT.

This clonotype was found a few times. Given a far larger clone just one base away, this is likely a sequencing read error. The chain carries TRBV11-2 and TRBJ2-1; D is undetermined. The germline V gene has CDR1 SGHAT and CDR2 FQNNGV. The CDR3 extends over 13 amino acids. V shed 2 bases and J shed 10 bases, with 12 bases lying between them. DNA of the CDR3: TGTGCCAGCAGCTTACAGACATCCTACGAGCAGTTCTTC. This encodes CASSLQTSYEQFF.

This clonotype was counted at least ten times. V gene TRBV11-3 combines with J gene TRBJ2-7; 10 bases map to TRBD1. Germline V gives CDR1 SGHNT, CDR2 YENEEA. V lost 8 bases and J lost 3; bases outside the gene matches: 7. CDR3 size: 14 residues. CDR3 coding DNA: TGTGCCAGCTCGGCCGGGACAGGGGTCTACGAGCAGTACTTC. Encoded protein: CASSAGTGVYEQYF.

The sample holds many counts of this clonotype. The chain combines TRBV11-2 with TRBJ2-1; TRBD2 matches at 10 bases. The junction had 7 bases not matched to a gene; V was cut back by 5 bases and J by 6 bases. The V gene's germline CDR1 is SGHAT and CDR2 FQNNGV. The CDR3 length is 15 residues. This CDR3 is CASSPRLAGSNEQFF. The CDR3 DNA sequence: TGTGCCAGCAGCCCACGACTAGCGGGTTCCAATGAGCAGTTCTTC.

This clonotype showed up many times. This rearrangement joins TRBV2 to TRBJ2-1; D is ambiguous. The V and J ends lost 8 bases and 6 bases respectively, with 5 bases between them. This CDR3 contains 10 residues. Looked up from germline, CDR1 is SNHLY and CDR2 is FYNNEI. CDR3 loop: CASAFNEQFF. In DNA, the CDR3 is TGTGCCAGCGCCTTCAATGAGCAGTTCTTC. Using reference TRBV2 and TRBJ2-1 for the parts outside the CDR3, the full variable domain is EPEVTQTPSHQVTQMGQEVILRCVPISNHLYFYWYRQILGQKVEFLVSFYNNEISEKSEIFDDQFSVERPDGSNFTLKIRSTKLEDSAMYFCASAFNEQFFGPGTRLTVL.

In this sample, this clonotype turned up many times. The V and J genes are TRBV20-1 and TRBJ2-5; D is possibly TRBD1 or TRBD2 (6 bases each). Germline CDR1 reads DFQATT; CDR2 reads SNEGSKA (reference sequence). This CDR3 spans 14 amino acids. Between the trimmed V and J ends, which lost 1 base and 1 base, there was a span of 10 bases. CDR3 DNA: TGCAGTGCTAGAGTAGGAGGGGGCCAAGAGACCCAGTACTTC. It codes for CSARVGGGQETQYF.

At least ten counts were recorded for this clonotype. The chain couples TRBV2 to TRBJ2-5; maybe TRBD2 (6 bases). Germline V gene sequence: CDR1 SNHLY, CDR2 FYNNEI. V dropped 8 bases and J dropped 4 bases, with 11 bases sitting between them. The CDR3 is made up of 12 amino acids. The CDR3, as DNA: TGTGCCAGCGGGGGGTTGCGAGAGACCCAGTACTTC. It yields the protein CASGGLRETQYF.

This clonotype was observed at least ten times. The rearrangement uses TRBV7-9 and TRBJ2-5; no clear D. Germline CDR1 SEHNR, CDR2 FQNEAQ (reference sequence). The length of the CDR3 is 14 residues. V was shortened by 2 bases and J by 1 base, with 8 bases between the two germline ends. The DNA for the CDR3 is TGTGCCAGCAGCTTATTGGTCCGCCAAGAGACCCAGTACTTC. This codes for CASSLLVRQETQYF.

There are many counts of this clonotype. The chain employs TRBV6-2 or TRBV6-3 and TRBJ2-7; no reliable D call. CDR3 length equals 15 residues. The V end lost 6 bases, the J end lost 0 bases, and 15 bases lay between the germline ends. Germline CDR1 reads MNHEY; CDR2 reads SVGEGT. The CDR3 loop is CASRPGPYGSYEQYF. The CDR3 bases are TGTGCCAGCAGGCCTGGGCCGTATGGCTCCTACGAGCAGTACTTC.

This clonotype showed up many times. The CDR3 sequence: CSGDLGSATDTQYF. CDR3 coding DNA: TGCAGCGGGGACCTAGGTTCCGCCACAGATACGCAGTATTTT. The chain recombines TRBV29-1 with TRBJ2-3; D could derive from TRBD1 or TRBD2 (5 bases each). The germline V gene has CDR1 SQVTM and CDR2 ANQGSEA. CDR3 size: 14 residues. Trimming cost V 7 bases and J 2 bases, with 16 bases left between them.

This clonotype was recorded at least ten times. The CDR3 loop is CASSFRVSGVANTGELFF. CDR3 bases: TGTGCCAGCAGCTTTCGGGTTAGCGGAGTCGCGAACACCGGGGAGCTGTTTTTT. The genes are TRBV11-1 and TRBJ2-2; possible D gene TRBD2, 6 bases. This CDR3 contains 18 residues. V was cut by 3 bases and J by 0 bases, with 17 bases left in between. Germline V gene sequence: CDR1 SGHAT, CDR2 FQDESV (reference sequence). The complete variable domain, with remaining parts taken from reference TRBV11-1 and TRBJ2-2, reads EAEVAQSPRYKITEKSQAVAFWCDPISGHATLYWYRQILGQGPELLVQFQDESVVDDSQLPKDRFSAERLKGVDSTLKIQPAELGDSAMYLCASSFRVSGVANTGELFFGEGSRLTVL.